The 19 T cell receptor beta chains presented below share a single source sample, sequenced in a study of early T cells in non-severe SARS-CoV-2 infection. MiXCR was run by TCRdb on the 5' RACE reads, yielding one entry per CDR3 protein. The repertoire holds approximately 33,000 distinct CDR3 sequences, with roughly 4% as singletons. Material for sequencing was whole blood. The receptors shown here come from an adult who was a healthcare worker with PCR-confirmed SARS-CoV-2 infection or an uninfected control (not recorded which).

This clonotype appeared many times. J is TRBJ1-1 and V is TRBV7-9; D is unresolved. Germline CDR1 reads SEHNR; CDR2 reads FQNEAQ (reference sequence). The CDR3 length is 14 residues. V shed 5 bases and J shed 3 bases, with 13 bases lying between them. The CDR3 DNA sequence: TGTGCCAGCAGCCGTACGGAGACGTACACTGAAGCTTTCTTT. This codes for CASSRTETYTEAFF. Supplemented by reference TRBV7-9 and TRBJ1-1, the full variable domain reads DTGVSQNPRHKITKRGQNVTFRCDPISEHNRLYWYRQTLGQGPEFLTYFQNEAQLEKSRLLSDRFSAERPKGSFSTLEIQRTEQGDSAMYLCASSRTETYTEAFFGQGTRLTVV.

Many counts were recorded for this clonotype. The genes are TRBV16 and TRBJ2-2; D uncertain. Germline CDR1 is KGHSY and CDR2 is FQNENV. V was pared by 0 bases and J by 6 bases, with 8 bases between. This CDR3 is built from 14 residues. In DNA form, the CDR3 reads TGTGCCAGCAGCCAATCTCGGGTCGCCGGGGAGCTGTTTTTT. Residues: CASSQSRVAGELFF.

The chain carries TRBV5-1 and TRBJ2-7, with D possibly TRBD1 on 6 matching bases. This CDR3 is built from 14 residues. CDR1 is SGHRS and CDR2 is YFSETQ in the germline V gene. Trimming removed 0 bases at V and 4 bases at J, with 11 bases between. This chain's CDR3 is CASSLALTGYEQYF. The DNA of the CDR3 is TGCGCCAGCAGCTTGGCCCTGACAGGATACGAGCAGTACTTC.

The rearrangement joins TRBV6-2 or TRBV6-3 to TRBJ2-7, with D unresolved. Trimming removed 6 bases from V and 2 bases from J, with 17 bases in between. Germline lookup yields CDR1 MNHEY and CDR2 SVGEGT. The CDR3 is made up of 15 amino acids. The CDR3: CASSPIGRIPYEQYV. DNA for the CDR3: TGTGCCAGCAGCCCCATCGGCAGGATTCCCTACGAGCAGTACGTC.

In this sample, this clonotype turned up many times. The chain employs TRBV4-2 and TRBJ2-5; 16 bases are a match to TRBD2. With 0 bases clipped from V and 5 bases from J, the junction kept 3 bases outside the gene matches. The CDR3 runs to 17 residues. CDR1 LGHNA and CDR2 YNFKEQ come from the germline V gene. This chain's CDR3 is CASSQEGTSGRAETQYF. In DNA form, the CDR3 reads TGTGCCAGCAGCCAAGAAGGGACTAGCGGGAGGGCGGAGACCCAGTACTTC.

V and J are TRBV4-1 and TRBJ1-1; TRBD1 aligns across 7 bases. In germline, CDR1 is MGHRA, CDR2 YSYEKL. V shed 0 bases, J shed 4 bases, and the junction held 8 bases outside the gene matches. CDR3 size: 16 residues. The CDR3 DNA reads as TGCGCCAGCAGCCAAGAGGTCGGACAGGTGACCACTGAAGCTTTCTTT. This sequence encodes CASSQEVGQVTTEAFF.

This rearrangement joins TRBV12-3 or TRBV12-4 to TRBJ2-7, with D uncertain. The CDR3 runs to 13 residues. V lost 3 bases and J 7 bases, leaving 13 bases between the germline ends. CDR3 bases: TGTGCCAGCAGTTTCGCCCATCCCGGGGAGCAGTACTTC. Amino acid sequence: CASSFAHPGEQYF.

This clonotype has at least ten counts. CDR3 sequence: CASRPQGAARNTIYF. The CDR3 bases are TGTGCCAGCAGACCCCAGGGGGCGGCGAGAAACACCATATATTTT. The chain combines TRBV6-6 with TRBJ1-3; 8 bases line up with TRBD1. J gave up 5 bases and V 6 bases, and 9 bases lay outside the gene matches. Germline values: CDR1 MNHNY, CDR2 SVGAGI (reference sequence). The CDR3 length is 15 residues.

This clonotype was observed at least ten times. The rearrangement joins TRBV6-1 to TRBJ1-2; D ambiguous. V shed 3 bases and J shed 5 bases, with 7 bases lying between them. CDR1 and CDR2 (germline): MNHNS, SASEGT. The CDR3 is 12 residues long. The CDR3 sequence is CASSDGFYGYTF. DNA of the CDR3: TGTGCCAGCAGTGATGGGTTTTATGGCTACACCTTC.

This clonotype was detected many times. The chain is built from TRBV4-1 and TRBJ2-7; D is unclear. This CDR3 has 14 amino acids. V gave up 0 bases and J gave up 3 bases, with 9 bases separating them. Germline loops: CDR1 MGHRA, CDR2 YSYEKL. For the CDR3, the DNA is TGCGCCAGCAGCCAAGATCCGGGCCACTACGAGCAGTACGTC. The encoded protein is CASSQDPGHYEQYV.

This clonotype was seen ten or more times. J is TRBJ2-7 and V is TRBV29-1; the match to TRBD2 covers 7 bases. J gave up 4 bases and V 4 bases, and 19 bases lay outside the gene matches. This CDR3 spans 17 amino acids. Germline CDR1 SQVTM, CDR2 ANQGSEA. The CDR3 DNA sequence: TGCAGCGTTGCCCTTTTGACTAGCCCCACGGCTACTTACGAGCAGTACTTC. As protein: CSVALLTSPTATYEQYF.

As to this clonotype: This may come from a read error, since a much larger clone is one base off. The chain carries TRBV24-1 and TRBJ2-3; D uncertain. The CDR3 runs to 12 residues. Germline loops: CDR1 KGHDR, CDR2 SFDVKD. The CDR3 DNA reads as TGTGCCACCAGCCGGGCCGGAGATACGCGGTATTTT. As protein: CATSRAGDTRYF.

This clonotype was seen ten or more times. The chain employs TRBV7-2 and TRBJ1-6; the match to TRBD1 covers 8 bases. Looked up from germline, CDR1 is SGHTA and CDR2 is FQGNSA. The CDR3 covers 15 residues. The V gene end was trimmed by 5 bases and the J gene end by 8 bases; junction bases not matched to a gene: 8. The CDR3 protein is CASSRGQGIDSPLHF. DNA of the CDR3: TGTGCCAGCAGCCGTGGACAGGGTATCGATTCACCCCTCCACTTT.

The table lists this clonotype with many counts. This chain uses TRBV30 with TRBJ2-2; the match to TRBD1 covers 10 bases. With V trimmed by 7 bases and J by 4 bases, 9 bases remained unmatched. This CDR3 spans 15 amino acids. Germline CDR1 GTSNPN, CDR2 SVGIG (reference sequence). CDR3 sequence: CAYRTGTGATGELFF. The DNA for the CDR3 is TGTGCCTACAGAACCGGGACAGGGGCCACCGGGGAGCTGTTTTTT.

The chain links TRBV5-1 to TRBJ2-7; TRBD1 matches at 8 bases. The CDR3 totals 18 residues. CDR1 and CDR2 from the germline V gene are SGHRS and YFSETQ. V was clipped by 4 bases and J by 0 bases; unmatched bases: 15. Here the CDR3 DNA reads TGCGCCAGCAGCCTTTCATCCGGGACAGGCGGTTTCTCCTACGAGCAGTACTTC. The encoded protein is CASSLSSGTGGFSYEQYF.

This clonotype occurred many times. The gene calls are TRBV12-3 or TRBV12-4 and TRBJ1-2, with D hard to call. The CDR3 contains 13 residues. V lost 0 bases, J lost 10 bases, and 12 bases lay in between. The chain's CDR3 is CASSLAGGFYYTF. The DNA of the CDR3 is TGTGCCAGCAGTTTAGCAGGAGGGTTCTACTACACCTTC.

This clonotype appeared many times. The rearrangement joins TRBV28 to TRBJ2-5, with D hard to call. The V gene's germline CDR1 is MDHEN and CDR2 SYDVKM. The CDR3 covers 11 residues. V was clipped by 10 bases and J by 4 bases, with 10 bases between them. The CDR3 sequence: CATSGPETQYF. CDR3 in DNA: TGTGCCACCTCCGGCCCAGAGACCCAGTACTTC.

This clonotype was detected only a few times. The chain couples TRBV5-4 to TRBJ2-2, with D maybe TRBD1 (5 bases). This CDR3 contains 13 residues. V lost 4 bases and J 6 bases, leaving 10 bases between the germline ends. Germline CDR1 is SGHNT and CDR2 is YYREEE (reference sequence). The CDR3 region is CASSIDRSGELFF. The CDR3 DNA sequence: TGTGCCAGCAGCATCGACAGATCCGGGGAGCTGTTTTTT. The full variable domain, completed using reference TRBV5-4 and TRBJ2-2, is ETGVTQSPTHLIKTRGQQVTLRCSSQSGHNTVSWYQQALGQGPQFIFQYYREEENGRGNFPPRFSGLQFPNYSSELNVNALELDDSALYLCASSIDRSGELFFGEGSRLTVL.

In this sample, this clonotype turned up many times. The chain combines TRBV12-3 or TRBV12-4 with TRBJ1-5; D is unclear. V gave up 6 bases and J gave up 5 bases, with 11 bases separating them. CDR3 length: 13 residues. The CDR3 DNA reads TGTGCCAGCAGCCCCCGGAGGGATCAGCCCCAGCATTTT. It encodes CASSPRRDQPQHF.